This T cell receptor beta chain appears in the sequencing data of a study of cytomegalovirus exposure and HLA in healthy donors. Broader study findings: The authors assumed roughly uniform sequencing depth across donors for presence/absence analyses. It was 164 TCR beta chains that were listed as cytomegalovirus-associated.

J lost 11 bases, V lost 1 base, and 7 bases had no gene match. Germline values: CDR1 SGHNT, CDR2 YENEEA. This CDR3 region has 13 residues. The PCR ran on 60 Vbeta and 13 Jbeta primers. Original processing methods: It was a later analysis that counted roughly 80 million unique TCR beta chains, of which about 10 million were shared. Produced via immunoSEQ multiplex PCR; TCRdb's table is partial and in-frame only. The DNA was the basis for D and trimming; V, J and clone size are from that table. Among 150,000 to 200,000 clones listed, just under 80% were seen once. As to this clone: The antigen is not known.

Sequenced input: PBMCs. The chain employs TRBV11-3 and TRBJ1-1, with 7 bases identical to TRBD1. The clonotype was recovered from a woman in her forties or fifties in good health and CMV-seronegative. The CDR3, as DNA: TGTGCCAGCAGCTTAGTGGAGGGGGCAGCCGCTTTCTTT. Protein: CASSLVEGAAAFF.